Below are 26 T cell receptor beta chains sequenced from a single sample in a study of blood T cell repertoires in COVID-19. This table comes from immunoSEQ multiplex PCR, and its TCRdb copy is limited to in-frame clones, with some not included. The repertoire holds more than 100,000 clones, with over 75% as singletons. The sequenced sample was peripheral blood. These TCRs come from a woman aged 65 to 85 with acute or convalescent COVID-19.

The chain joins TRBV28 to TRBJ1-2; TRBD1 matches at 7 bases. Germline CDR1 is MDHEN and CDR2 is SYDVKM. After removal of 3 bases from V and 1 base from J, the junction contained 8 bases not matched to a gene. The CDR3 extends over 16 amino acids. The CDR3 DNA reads TGTGCCAGCAGTTTCTTGGACAGGTGGGGTAACTATGGCTACACCTTC. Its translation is CASSFLDRWGNYGYTF.

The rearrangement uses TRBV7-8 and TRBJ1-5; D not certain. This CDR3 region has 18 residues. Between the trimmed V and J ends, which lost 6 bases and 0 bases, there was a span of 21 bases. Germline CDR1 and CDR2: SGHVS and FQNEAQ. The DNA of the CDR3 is TGTGCCAGCAGTCCTTCGCGAGGTGGGTCTTTTAGCAATCAGCCCCAGCATTTT. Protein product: CASSPSRGGSFSNQPQHF.

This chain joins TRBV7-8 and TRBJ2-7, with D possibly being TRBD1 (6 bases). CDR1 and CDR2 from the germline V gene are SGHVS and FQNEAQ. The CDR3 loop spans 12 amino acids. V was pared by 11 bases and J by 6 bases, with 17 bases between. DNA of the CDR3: TGTGCCGTCGTCACAGGGACCTCCGAGCAGTACTTC. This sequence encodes CAVVTGTSEQYF.

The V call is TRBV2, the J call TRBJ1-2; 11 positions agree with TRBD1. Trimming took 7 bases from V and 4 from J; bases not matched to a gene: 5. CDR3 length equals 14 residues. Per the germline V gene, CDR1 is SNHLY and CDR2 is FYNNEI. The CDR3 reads CASNGQGAAYGYTF. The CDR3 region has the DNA TGTGCCAGCAACGGACAGGGGGCTGCCTATGGCTACACCTTC.

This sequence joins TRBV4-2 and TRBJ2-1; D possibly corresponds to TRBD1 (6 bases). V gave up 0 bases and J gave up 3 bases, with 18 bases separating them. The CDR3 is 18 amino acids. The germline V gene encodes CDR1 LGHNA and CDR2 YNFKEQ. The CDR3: CASSQDNFRQEYYNEQFF. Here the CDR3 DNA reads TGTGCCAGCAGCCAAGATAATTTTAGACAGGAATACTACAATGAGCAGTTCTTC.

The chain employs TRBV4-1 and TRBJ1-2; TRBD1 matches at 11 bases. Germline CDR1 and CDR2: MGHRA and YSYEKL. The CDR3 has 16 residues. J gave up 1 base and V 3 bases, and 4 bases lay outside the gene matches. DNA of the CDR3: TGCGCCAGCAGCCAGTCCGGGACAGGGGGTAACTATGGCTACACCTTC. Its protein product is CASSQSGTGGNYGYTF.

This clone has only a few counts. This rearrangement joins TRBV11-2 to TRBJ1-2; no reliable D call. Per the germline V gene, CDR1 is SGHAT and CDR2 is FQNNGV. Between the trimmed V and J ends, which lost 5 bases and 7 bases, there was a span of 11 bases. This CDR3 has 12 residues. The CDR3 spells CASSPWSSGYTF. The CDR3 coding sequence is TGTGCCAGCAGCCCTTGGAGTTCTGGCTACACCTTC.

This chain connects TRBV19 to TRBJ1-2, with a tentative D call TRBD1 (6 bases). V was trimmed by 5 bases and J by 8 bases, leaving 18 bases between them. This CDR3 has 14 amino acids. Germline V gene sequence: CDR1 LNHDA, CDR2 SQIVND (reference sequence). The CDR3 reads CASSVRDILRGYTF. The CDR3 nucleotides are TGTGCCAGTAGTGTCCGGGACATTCTTCGAGGCTACACCTTC.

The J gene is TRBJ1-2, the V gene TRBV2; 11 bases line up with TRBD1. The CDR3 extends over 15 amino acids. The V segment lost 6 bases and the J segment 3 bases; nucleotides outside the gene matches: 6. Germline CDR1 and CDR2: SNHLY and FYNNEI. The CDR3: CASRRTGGIDYGYTF. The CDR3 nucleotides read TGTGCCAGCAGGCGGACAGGGGGCATCGACTATGGCTACACCTTC. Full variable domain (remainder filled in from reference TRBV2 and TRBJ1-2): EPEVTQTPSHQVTQMGQEVILRCVPISNHLYFYWYRQILGQKVEFLVSFYNNEISEKSEIFDDQFSVERPDGSNFTLKIRSTKLEDSAMYFCASRRTGGIDYGYTFGSGTRLTVV.

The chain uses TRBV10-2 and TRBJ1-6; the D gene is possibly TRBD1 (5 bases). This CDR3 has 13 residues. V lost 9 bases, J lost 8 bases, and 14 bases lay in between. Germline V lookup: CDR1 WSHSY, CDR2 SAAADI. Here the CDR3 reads CASHGLGDSPLHF. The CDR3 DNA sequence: TGCGCCAGTCACGGCTTAGGGGATTCACCCCTCCACTTT.

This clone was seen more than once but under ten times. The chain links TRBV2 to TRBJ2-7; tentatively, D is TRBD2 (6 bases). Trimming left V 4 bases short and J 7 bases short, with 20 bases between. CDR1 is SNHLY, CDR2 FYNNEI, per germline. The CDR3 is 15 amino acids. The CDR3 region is CASSVEGLSSVEQYF. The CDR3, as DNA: TGTGCCAGCAGTGTAGAAGGACTATCCTCTGTGGAGCAGTACTTC.

Here the CDR3 reads CASSGAGSTGELFF. The CDR3 DNA follows: TGTGCCAGCAGCGGAGCGGGGAGCACCGGGGAGCTGTTTTTT. The chain employs TRBV14 and TRBJ2-2; 7 positions match TRBD2. V dropped 5 bases and J dropped 4; count of bases not matched to a gene: 4. Per germline, CDR1 SGHDN and CDR2 FVKESK. This CDR3 has 14 amino acids. Full variable domain (remainder filled in from reference TRBV14 and TRBJ2-2): EAGVTQFPSHSVIEKGQTVTLRCDPISGHDNLYWYRRVMGKEIKFLLHFVKESKQDESGMPNNRFLAERTGGTYSTLKVQPAELEDSGVYFCASSGAGSTGELFFGEGSRLTVL.

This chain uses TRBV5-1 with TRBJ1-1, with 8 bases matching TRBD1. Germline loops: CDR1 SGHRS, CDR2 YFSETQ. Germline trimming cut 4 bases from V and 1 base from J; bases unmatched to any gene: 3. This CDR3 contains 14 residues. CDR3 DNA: TGCGCCAGCAGCCCCAGGGGGCGGAACACTGAAGCTTTCTTT. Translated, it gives CASSPRGRNTEAFF.

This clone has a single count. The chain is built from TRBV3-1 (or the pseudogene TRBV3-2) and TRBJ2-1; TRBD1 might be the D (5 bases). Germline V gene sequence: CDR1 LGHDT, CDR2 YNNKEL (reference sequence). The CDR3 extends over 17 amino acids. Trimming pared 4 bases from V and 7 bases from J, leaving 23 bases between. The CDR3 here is CASSPGSGGAGKNEQFF. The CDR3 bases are TGTGCCAGCAGCCCCGGTTCTGGTGGGGCAGGGAAAAATGAGCAGTTCTTC.

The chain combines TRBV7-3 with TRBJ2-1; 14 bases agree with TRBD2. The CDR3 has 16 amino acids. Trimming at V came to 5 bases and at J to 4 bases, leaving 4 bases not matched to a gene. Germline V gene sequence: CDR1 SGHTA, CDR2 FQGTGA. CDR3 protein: CASSRTSGGTYNEQFF. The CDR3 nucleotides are TGTGCCAGCAGCAGGACTAGCGGGGGGACTTACAATGAGCAGTTCTTC. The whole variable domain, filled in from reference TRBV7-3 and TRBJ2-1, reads GAGVSQTPSNKVTEKGKYVELRCDPISGHTALYWYRQSLGQGPEFLIYFQGTGAADDSGLPNDRFFAVRPEGSVSTLKIQRTERGDSAVYLCASSRTSGGTYNEQFFGPGTRLTVL.

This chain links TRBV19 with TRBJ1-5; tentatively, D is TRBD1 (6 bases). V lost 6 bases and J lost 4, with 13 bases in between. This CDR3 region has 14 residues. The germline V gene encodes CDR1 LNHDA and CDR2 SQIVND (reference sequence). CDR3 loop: CASRVRGRNQPQHF. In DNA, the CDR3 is TGTGCCAGTAGAGTCAGGGGAAGGAATCAGCCCCAGCATTTT.

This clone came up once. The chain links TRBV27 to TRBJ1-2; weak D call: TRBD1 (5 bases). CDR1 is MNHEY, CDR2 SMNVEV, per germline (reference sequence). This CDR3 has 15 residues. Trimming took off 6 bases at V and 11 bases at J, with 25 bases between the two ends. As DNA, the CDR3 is TGTGCCAGCAGAGCCCAGGGAAGTACTCCCCCCAGGTACACCTTC. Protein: CASRAQGSTPPRYTF.

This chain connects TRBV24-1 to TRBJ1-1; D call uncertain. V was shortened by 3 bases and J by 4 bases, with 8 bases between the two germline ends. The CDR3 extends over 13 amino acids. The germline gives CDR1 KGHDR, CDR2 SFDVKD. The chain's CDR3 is CATSDHGVTEAFF. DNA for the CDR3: TGTGCCACCAGTGATCACGGGGTCACTGAAGCTTTCTTT.

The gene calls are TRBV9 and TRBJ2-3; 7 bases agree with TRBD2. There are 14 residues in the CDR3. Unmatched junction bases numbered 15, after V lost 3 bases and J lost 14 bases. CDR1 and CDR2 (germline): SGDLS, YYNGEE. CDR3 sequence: CASSAALGAGVRYF. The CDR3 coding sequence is TGTGCCAGCAGCGCTGCCCTCGGGGCGGGGGTTCGGTATTTT.

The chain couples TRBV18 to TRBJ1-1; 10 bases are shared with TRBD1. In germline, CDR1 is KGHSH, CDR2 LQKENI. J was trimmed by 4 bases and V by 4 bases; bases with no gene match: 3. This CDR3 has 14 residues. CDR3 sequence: CASSRGQGITEAFF. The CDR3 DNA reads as TGTGCCAGCTCACGGGGACAGGGGATCACTGAAGCTTTCTTT. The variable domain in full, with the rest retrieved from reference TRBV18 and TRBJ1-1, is NAGVMQNPRHLVRRRGQEARLRCSPMKGHSHVYWYRQLPEEGLKFMVYLQKENIIDESGMPKERFSAEFPKEGPSILRIQQVVRGDSAAYFCASSRGQGITEAFFGQGTRLTVV.

In DNA form, the CDR3 reads TGTGCCAGTAGTACCGGACAGCTTCGCTATGGCTACACCTTC. It specifies CASSTGQLRYGYTF. The chain employs TRBV19 and TRBJ1-2; weak D call: TRBD1 (6 bases). V shed 4 bases and J shed 4 bases, with 13 bases lying between them. This CDR3 contains 14 residues. The germline V gene has CDR1 LNHDA and CDR2 SQIVND (reference sequence).

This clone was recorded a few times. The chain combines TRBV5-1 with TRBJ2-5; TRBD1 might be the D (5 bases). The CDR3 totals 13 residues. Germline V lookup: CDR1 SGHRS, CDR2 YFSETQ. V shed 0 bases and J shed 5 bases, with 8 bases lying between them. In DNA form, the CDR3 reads TGCGCCAGCAGCTTGGCAGGGTTGGAGACCCAGTACTTC. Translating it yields CASSLAGLETQYF.

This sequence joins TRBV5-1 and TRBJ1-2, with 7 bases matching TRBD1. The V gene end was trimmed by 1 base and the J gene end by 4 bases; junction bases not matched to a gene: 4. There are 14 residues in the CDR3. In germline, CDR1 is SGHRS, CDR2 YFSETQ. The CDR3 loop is CASSLSEGAYGYTF. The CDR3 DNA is TGCGCCAGCAGCTTGTCCGAGGGGGCCTATGGCTACACCTTC.

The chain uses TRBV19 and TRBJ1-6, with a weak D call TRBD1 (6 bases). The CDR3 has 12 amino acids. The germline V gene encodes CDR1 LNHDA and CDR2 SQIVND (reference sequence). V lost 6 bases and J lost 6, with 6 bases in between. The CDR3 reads CASRDSNSPLHF. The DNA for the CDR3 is TGTGCCAGTAGGGACAGTAATTCACCCCTCCACTTT.

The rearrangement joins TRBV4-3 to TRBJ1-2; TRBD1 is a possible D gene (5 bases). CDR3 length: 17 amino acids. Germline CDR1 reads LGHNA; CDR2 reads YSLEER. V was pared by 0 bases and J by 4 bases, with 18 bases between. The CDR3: CASSQDSGRARFYGYTF. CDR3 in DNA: TGCGCCAGCAGCCAAGATAGTGGCAGGGCAAGGTTCTATGGCTACACCTTC.

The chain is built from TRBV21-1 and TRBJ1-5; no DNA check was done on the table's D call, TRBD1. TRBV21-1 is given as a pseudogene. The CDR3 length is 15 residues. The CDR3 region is CASSNLGAADQPQHF. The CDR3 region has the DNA TGTGCCAGCAGCAACCTTGGGGCAGCTGATCAGCCCCAGCATTTT.